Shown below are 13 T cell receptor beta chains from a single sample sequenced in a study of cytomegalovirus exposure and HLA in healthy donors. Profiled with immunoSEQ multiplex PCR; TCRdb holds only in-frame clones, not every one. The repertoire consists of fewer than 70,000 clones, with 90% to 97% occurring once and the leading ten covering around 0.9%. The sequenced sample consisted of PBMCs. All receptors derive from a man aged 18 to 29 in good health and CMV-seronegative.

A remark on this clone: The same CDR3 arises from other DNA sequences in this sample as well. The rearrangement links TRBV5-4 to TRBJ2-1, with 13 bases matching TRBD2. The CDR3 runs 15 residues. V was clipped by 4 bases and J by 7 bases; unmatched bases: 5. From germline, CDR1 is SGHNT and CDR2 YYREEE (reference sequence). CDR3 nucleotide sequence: TGTGCCAGCAGCCTGGGACTAGCGGGGTATAATGAGCAGTTCTTC. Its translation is CASSLGLAGYNEQFF.

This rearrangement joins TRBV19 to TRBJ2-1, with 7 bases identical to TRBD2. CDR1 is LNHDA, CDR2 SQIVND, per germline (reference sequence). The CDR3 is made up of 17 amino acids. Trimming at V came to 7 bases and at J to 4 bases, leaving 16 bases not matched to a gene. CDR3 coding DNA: TGTGCCAGTACCATATCAGCGGGAACCGTTATTTACAATGAGCAGTTCTTC. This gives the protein CASTISAGTVIYNEQFF.

CDR3 sequence (DNA): TGTGCCAGTAGTCAATACCTCCGACAGGGGGCTCAGCCCCAGCATTTT. Protein product: CASSQYLRQGAQPQHF. The chain joins TRBV19 to TRBJ1-5, with 10 nucleotides matching TRBD1. V trimming: 5 bases; J trimming: 6 bases; junction bases outside the gene matches: 10. The CDR3 runs to 16 residues. Per the germline V gene, CDR1 is LNHDA and CDR2 is SQIVND (reference sequence). Based on the CDR3 plus reference TRBV19 and TRBJ1-5, the full variable domain is DGGITQSPKYLFRKEGQNVTLSCEQNLNHDAMYWYRQDPGQGLRLIYYSQIVNDFQKGDIAEGYSVSREKKESFPLTVTSAQKNPTAFYLCASSQYLRQGAQPQHFGDGTRLSIL.

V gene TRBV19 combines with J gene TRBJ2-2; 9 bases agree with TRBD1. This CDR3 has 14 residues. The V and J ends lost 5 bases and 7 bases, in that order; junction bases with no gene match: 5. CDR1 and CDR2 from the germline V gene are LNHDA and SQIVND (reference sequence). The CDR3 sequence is CASSETGGVGELFF. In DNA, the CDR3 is TGTGCCAGTAGTGAGACAGGGGGGGTCGGGGAGCTGTTTTTT.

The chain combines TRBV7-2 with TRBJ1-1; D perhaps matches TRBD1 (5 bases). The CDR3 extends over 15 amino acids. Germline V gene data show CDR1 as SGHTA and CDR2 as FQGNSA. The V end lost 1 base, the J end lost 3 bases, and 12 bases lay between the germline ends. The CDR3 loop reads CASSLDAGVDTEAFF. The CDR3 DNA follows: TGTGCCAGCAGCTTAGATGCGGGGGTTGACACTGAAGCTTTCTTT.

The CDR3 DNA sequence: TGTGCCAGCAGCTTAAAGCAGACTAGCGGGAGTTTGTGGGAAGAGACCCAGTACTTC. As protein: CASSLKQTSGSLWEETQYF. The V gene is TRBV7-9, the J gene TRBJ2-5; the match to TRBD2 covers 12 bases. Germline values: CDR1 SEHNR, CDR2 FQNEAQ (reference sequence). The junction had 13 bases not matched to a gene; V was cut back by 2 bases and J by 3 bases. The CDR3 is 19 residues long. The variable domain in full, completed from reference TRBV7-9 and TRBJ2-5, reads DTGVSQNPRHKITKRGQNVTFRCDPISEHNRLYWYRQTLGQGPEFLTYFQNEAQLEKSRLLSDRFSAERPKGSFSTLEIQRTEQGDSAMYLCASSLKQTSGSLWEETQYFGPGTRLLVL.

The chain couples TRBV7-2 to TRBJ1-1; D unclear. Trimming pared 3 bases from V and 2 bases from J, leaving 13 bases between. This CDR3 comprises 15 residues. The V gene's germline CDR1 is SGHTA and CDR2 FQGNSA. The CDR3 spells CASSFQISGNTEAFF. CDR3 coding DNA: TGTGCCAGCAGCTTCCAAATTTCCGGTAACACTGAAGCTTTCTTT.

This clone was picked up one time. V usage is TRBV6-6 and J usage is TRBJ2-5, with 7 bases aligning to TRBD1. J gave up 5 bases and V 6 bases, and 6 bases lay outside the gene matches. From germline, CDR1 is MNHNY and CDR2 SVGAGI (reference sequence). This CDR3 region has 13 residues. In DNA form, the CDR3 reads TGTGCCAGCAGCCGGACAGGCGGTGAGACCCAGTACTTC. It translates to CASSRTGGETQYF.

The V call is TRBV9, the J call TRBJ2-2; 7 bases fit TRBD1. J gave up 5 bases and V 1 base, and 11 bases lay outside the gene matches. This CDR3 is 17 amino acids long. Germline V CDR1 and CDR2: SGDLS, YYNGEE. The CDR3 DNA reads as TGTGCCAGCAGCGTAACCAAGCGTAACAGGGGAACCGGGGAGCTGTTTTTT. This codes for CASSVTKRNRGTGELFF.

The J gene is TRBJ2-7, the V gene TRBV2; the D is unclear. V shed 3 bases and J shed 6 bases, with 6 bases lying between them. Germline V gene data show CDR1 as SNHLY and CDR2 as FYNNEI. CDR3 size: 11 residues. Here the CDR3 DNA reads TGTGCCAGCAGTGACCTGCGCGAGCAGTACTTC. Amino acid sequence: CASSDLREQYF.

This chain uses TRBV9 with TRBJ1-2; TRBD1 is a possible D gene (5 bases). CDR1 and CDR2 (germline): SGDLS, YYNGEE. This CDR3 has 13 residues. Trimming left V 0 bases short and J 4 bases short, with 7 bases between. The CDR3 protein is CASSVGDSYGYTF. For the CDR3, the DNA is TGTGCCAGCAGCGTAGGTGACAGCTATGGCTACACCTTC.

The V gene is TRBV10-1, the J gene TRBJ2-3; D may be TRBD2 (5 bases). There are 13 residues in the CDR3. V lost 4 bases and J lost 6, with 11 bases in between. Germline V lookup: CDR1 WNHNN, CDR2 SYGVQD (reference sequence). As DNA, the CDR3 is TGCGCCAGCAGTGCGGCTAGCATCGATACGCAGTATTTT. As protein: CASSAASIDTQYF.

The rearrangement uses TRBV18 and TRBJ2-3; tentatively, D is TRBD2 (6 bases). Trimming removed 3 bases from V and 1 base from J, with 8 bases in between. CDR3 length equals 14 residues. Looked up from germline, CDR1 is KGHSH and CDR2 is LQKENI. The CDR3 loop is CASSPGLRTDTQYF. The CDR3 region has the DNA TGTGCCAGCTCACCTGGACTACGCACAGATACGCAGTATTTT.